What follows are 20 T cell receptor beta chains derived from one specimen sequenced in a study of blood T cell repertoires in COVID-19. Some clones are missing from TCRdb's copy, which holds only in-frame ones; the method was immunoSEQ multiplex PCR. The sample has about 180,000 clones, about 79% seen once; the top ten hold about 26%. The material sequenced was peripheral blood. The receptors stem from a woman in her seventies with acute or convalescent COVID-19.

J is TRBJ2-3 and V is TRBV30; 8 bases align to TRBD1. V was pared by 5 bases and J by 2 bases, with 9 bases of the junction left unmatched. CDR1 is GTSNPN, CDR2 SVGIG, per germline (reference sequence). The CDR3 consists of 15 residues. CDR3 nucleotide sequence: TGTGCCTGGGGACATAAGGACAGGGTCACAGATACGCAGTATTTT. As protein: CAWGHKDRVTDTQYF.

The chain links TRBV18 to TRBJ1-6, with D perhaps TRBD1 (5 bases). The germline V and J ends were trimmed by 4 bases and 9 bases, with 16 bases remaining between them. The CDR3 has 15 amino acids. Germline V lookup: CDR1 KGHSH, CDR2 LQKENI. The CDR3, as DNA: TGTGCCAGCTCACGAGGTAGCCGGGGGAGTTCACCCCTCCACTTT. Protein product: CASSRGSRGSSPLHF.

The gene calls are TRBV5-1 and TRBJ2-1, with TRBD2 matching 12 bases. CDR1 and CDR2 (germline): SGHRS, YFSETQ. V trimming: 0 bases; J trimming: 7 bases; junction bases outside the gene matches: 5. The CDR3 loop spans 16 amino acids. CDR3 sequence: CASSLGLAGEGNEQFF. The CDR3 DNA follows: TGCGCCAGCAGCTTGGGACTAGCGGGAGAAGGTAATGAGCAGTTCTTC.

This clone was observed once. The rearrangement links TRBV19 to TRBJ2-3, with 8 bases that match TRBD1. The germline gives CDR1 LNHDA, CDR2 SQIVND (reference sequence). Trimming at V came to 7 bases and at J to 0 bases, leaving 6 bases not matched to a gene. The CDR3 totals 15 residues. The CDR3 region has the DNA TGTGCCAGTACGCAGGGGGCGCTGAGCACAGATACGCAGTATTTT. Its translation is CASTQGALSTDTQYF.

In its sample, this clone was seen a few times. The chain is built from TRBV19 and TRBJ2-7; 12 bases line up with TRBD2. The V gene end was trimmed by 3 bases and the J gene end by 2 bases; junction bases not matched to a gene: 8. Germline V gene lookup returns CDR1 LNHDA and CDR2 SQIVND (reference sequence). CDR3 length: 17 amino acids. The DNA of the CDR3 is TGTGCCAGTAGTATCCAGGGACTAGCGGGTTCAGCCTACGAGCAGTACTTC. Residues: CASSIQGLAGSAYEQYF.

The chain is built from TRBV7-3 and TRBJ2-1; 10 positions match TRBD2. CDR1 and CDR2 from the germline V gene are SGHTA and FQGTGA. V lost 1 base, J lost 9 bases, and 15 bases stayed unmatched. The CDR3 runs 18 residues. DNA of the CDR3: TGTGCCAGCAGCTTAAAAGGGCGTCCTAGCGGGAGCAACCGTGAGCAGTTCTTC. Translating gives CASSLKGRPSGSNREQFF.

The gene calls are TRBV3-1 (or the pseudogene TRBV3-2) and TRBJ2-2; D may be TRBD1 (6 bases). The germline V gene encodes CDR1 LGHDT and CDR2 YNNKEL (reference sequence). CDR3 length equals 17 residues. V gave up 4 bases and J gave up 1 base, with 16 bases separating them. Written as DNA, the CDR3 is TGTGCCAGCAGCCGGTTTACGGTGACAGGGAACACCGGGGAGCTGTTTTTT. Translating gives CASSRFTVTGNTGELFF.

The rearrangement links TRBV12-3 or TRBV12-4 to TRBJ1-2; D remains ambiguous. This CDR3 spans 13 amino acids. The V gene lost 0 bases and the J gene lost 6 bases, with 8 bases spanning the gap. CDR3 nucleotides: TGTGCCAGCAGTTTAGCGATTACAGATGGCTACACCTTC. This translates into CASSLAITDGYTF.

The CDR3, as DNA: TGTGCCAGCACTGGCAGTAATAGCAATCAGCCCCAGCATTTT. This sequence encodes CASTGSNSNQPQHF. The rearrangement uses TRBV6-6 and TRBJ1-5, with D hard to call. V lost 7 bases to trimming and J lost 0 bases, with 10 bases between them. Germline lookup yields CDR1 MNHNY and CDR2 SVGAGI (reference sequence). The CDR3 sequence is 14 residues long.

The rearrangement uses TRBV10-3 and TRBJ2-2, with D tentatively TRBD2 (6 bases). V was clipped by 3 bases and J by 1 base, with 12 bases between them. Germline CDR1 and CDR2: ENHRY and SYGVKD. This CDR3 has 16 amino acids. The CDR3 nucleotides are TGTGCCATCAGTGAACTAGCCGATCAGAACACCGGGGAGCTGTTTTTT. It yields the protein CAISELADQNTGELFF.

This chain joins TRBV5-6 and TRBJ2-3; 7 bases fit TRBD2. Germline values: CDR1 SGHDT, CDR2 YYEEEE. With V trimmed by 4 bases and J by 2 bases, 10 bases remained unmatched. The CDR3 spans 16 residues. CDR3 sequence reads: CASSRGLAVDTDTQYF. DNA for the CDR3: TGTGCCAGCAGCCGCGGGCTAGCGGTGGACACAGATACGCAGTATTTT.

This chain connects TRBV5-1 to TRBJ2-7; 9 bases match TRBD2. In germline, CDR1 is SGHRS, CDR2 YFSETQ. Trimming at V came to 4 bases and at J to 3 bases, leaving 5 bases not matched to a gene. This CDR3 is built from 14 residues. In DNA, the CDR3 is TGCGCCAGCAGCCCATGGACTAGCGACTACGAGCAGTACTTC. This codes for CASSPWTSDYEQYF.

The chain employs TRBV3-1 (or the pseudogene TRBV3-2) and TRBJ2-7, with 7 positions matching TRBD1. V was pared by 4 bases and J by 1 base, with 4 bases of the junction left unmatched. This CDR3 is built from 14 residues. Germline CDR1 reads LGHDT; CDR2 reads YNNKEL (reference sequence). The CDR3 nucleotides read TGTGCCAGCAGCCCCACAGGGGAATCCTACGAGCAGTACTTC. Translated: CASSPTGESYEQYF.

The genes are TRBV18 and TRBJ1-3; tentative D call: TRBD1 (6 bases). V lost 0 bases and J 0 bases, leaving 9 bases between the germline ends. The CDR3 has 16 residues. Germline values: CDR1 KGHSH, CDR2 LQKENI. Here the CDR3 reads CASSPPTGHSGNTIYF. DNA of the CDR3: TGTGCCAGCTCACCACCGACAGGCCACTCTGGAAACACCATATATTTT.

Only one count was recorded for this clone. J is TRBJ2-2 and V is TRBV5-1; 11 bases align to TRBD2. The CDR3 is made up of 17 amino acids. The V gene's germline CDR1 is SGHRS and CDR2 YFSETQ. J gave up 4 bases and V 6 bases, and 11 bases lay outside the gene matches. In DNA, the CDR3 is TGCGCCAGCACCGAACCGGGACTAGCGGCTTTCACCGGGGAGCTGTTTTTT. Translating it yields CASTEPGLAAFTGELFF.

The CDR3 reads CASSPDSYSPLHF. Written as DNA, the CDR3 is TGTGCCAGCAGCCCAGACAGTTATTCACCCCTCCACTTT. V gene TRBV11-2 combines with J gene TRBJ1-6, with TRBD1 as a possible D gene (5 bases). This CDR3 region has 13 residues. Germline V CDR1 and CDR2: SGHAT, FQNNGV. V was cut by 5 bases and J by 8 bases, with 10 bases left in between.

This clone occurred a few times. The chain links TRBV12-3 or TRBV12-4 to TRBJ1-1; D unclear. V was pared by 6 bases and J by 11 bases, with 16 bases between. The length of the CDR3 is 12 residues. CDR3 residues: CASSPVRGIAFF. CDR3 coding DNA: TGTGCCAGCAGCCCGGTCCGGGGAATCGCTTTCTTT.

The chain carries TRBV2 and TRBJ2-2, with TRBD1 as a possible D gene (6 bases). The ends were cut back, 6 bases at V and 4 bases at J, with 15 bases in the middle. Germline CDR1 reads SNHLY; CDR2 reads FYNNEI. There are 15 residues in the CDR3. The CDR3 spells CASSATTGTTGELFF. The CDR3 DNA sequence: TGTGCCAGCAGCGCCACTACAGGGACCACCGGGGAGCTGTTTTTT. Supplemented by reference TRBV2 and TRBJ2-2, the full variable domain reads EPEVTQTPSHQVTQMGQEVILRCVPISNHLYFYWYRQILGQKVEFLVSFYNNEISEKSEIFDDQFSVERPDGSNFTLKIRSTKLEDSAMYFCASSATTGTTGELFFGEGSRLTVL.

The chain couples TRBV5-4 to TRBJ2-3, with TRBD2 as a possible D gene (6 bases). Germline V gives CDR1 SGHNT, CDR2 YYREEE (reference sequence). Trimming shortened V by 0 bases and J by 7 bases, and 9 bases separated the two germline ends. The CDR3 length is 13 residues. CDR3 nucleotides: TGTGCCAGCAGCTTGGCGGGAGTAAATACGCAGTATTTT. It translates to CASSLAGVNTQYF.

This chain links TRBV5-1 with TRBJ2-3; possibly TRBD1 for D (5 bases). CDR3 length equals 17 residues. V was pared by 0 bases and J by 1 base, with 15 bases between. Germline V gene data show CDR1 as SGHRS and CDR2 as YFSETQ. The CDR3 bases are TGCGCCAGCAGCTTGGCAGGTTGGCAGGGTGGCACAGATACGCAGTATTTT. Translating gives CASSLAGWQGGTDTQYF.